Listed below are T cell receptor beta chains from one sample, sequenced in a study of T cells in Graves' hyperthyroidism and ophthalmopathy. TCRdb reanalysed the multiplex PCR reads using MiXCR and keeps one entry per CDR3 protein. The sample yields 750,000 to 900,000 distinct CDR3 sequences, roughly 37% seen once. The sequencing input was blood. The receptors come from a man between 18 and 35 years old with Graves' hyperthyroidism. Both conserved end residues are part of each CDR3. D genes are given only for firm matches. For some rows the clone size is stated as once, few or many, or as a class when expanded; others skip it.

TRBD1	many	TRBJ2-5	TRBV9	TGTGCCAGCAGCGTAGCCCCGGGACAGGGCCAAGAGACCCAGTACTTC	CASSVAPGQGQETQYF
TRBD1	-	TRBJ1-1	TRBV10-3	TGTGCCGTCAGTGGACAGGGTCTTGGCACTGAAGCTTTCTTT	CAVSGQGLGTEAFF
-	-	TRBJ1-5	TRBV7-2	TGTGCCAGCAGCTTGGAGGGGCTTGCGACCCAGCATTTT	CASSLEGLATQHF
-	-	TRBJ1-1	TRBV6-6	TGTGCCAGCAGTTATTTAAGGGAGAACACTGAAGCTTTCTTT	CASSYLRENTEAFF
-	-	TRBJ1-1	TRBV7-9	TGTGCCAGCGGTCCGAGGGGTGGGGAGAACACTGAAGCTTTCTTT	CASGPRGGENTEAFF
-	many	TRBJ1-1	TRBV29-1	TGCAGCGTTCTGGAGGGGCAGACAGTCATGAACACTGAAGCTTTCTTT	CSVLEGQTVMNTEAFF
-	-	TRBJ1-4	TRBV9	TGTGCCAGCACCTACCGGCGAGATGAAAAACTGTTTTTT	CASTYRRDEKLFF
-	-	TRBJ2-3	TRBV2	TGTGCCAGCAGCAAAGGGGGACTCTCAGATACGCAGTATTTT	CASSKGGLSDTQYF
TRBD1	-	TRBJ1-2	TRBV15	TGTGCCACCAGCAGCTTGGATACAGGGGATGGCTACACCTTC	CATSSLDTGDGYTF
-	many	TRBJ1-1	TRBV20-1	TGCAGTGCTAGAGATCGGCTAACGAACACTGAAGCTTTCTTT	CSARDRLTNTEAFF
-	-	TRBJ2-6	TRBV19	TGTGCCAGCTCACCGCAAAACGCCCGCTCTGGGGCCAACGTCCTGACTTTC	CASSPQNARSGANVLTF
-	few	TRBJ2-2	TRBV15	TGTGCCACCGGAAGCCTCACCAGGCCCGGGGAGCTGTTTTTT	CATGSLTRPGELFF
-	-	TRBJ1-3	TRBV12-5	TGTGCTAGTGGTTTGGGGACGGTTAACACCATATATTTT	CASGLGTVNTIYF
TRBD1	many	TRBJ2-5	TRBV25-1	TGTGCCAGCAGTGTGACCGGACAGGGGACGACCCAGTACTTC	CASSVTGQGTTQYF
-	many	TRBJ1-4	TRBV7-2	TGTGCCAGCAGCTTAGCGAATCATGAAAAACTGTTTTTT	CASSLANHEKLFF
-	-	TRBJ1-5	TRBV2	TGTGCCAGCAGTTACCTCCGAATGGGCACCAATCAGCCCCAGCATTTT	CASSYLRMGTNQPQHF
-	-	TRBJ2-7	TRBV20-1	TGCAGTGCTCAGACGGGACTCTCTTTATCCCGGTACTTC	CSAQTGLSLSRYF
TRBD1	-	TRBJ1-4	TRBV13	TGTGCCAGCAGCTTTGGATTGACCGGGACAGGGGATGAAAAACTGTTTTTT	CASSFGLTGTGDEKLFF
TRBD1	many	TRBJ2-7	TRBV24-1	TGTGCCACCAGTGCCCTCGGACAGGGTAGGTGGGAGCAGTACTTC	CATSALGQGRWEQYF
-	once	TRBJ2-7	TRBV2	TGTGCCAGCAGTGGAGGGATCTACGAGCAGTACTTC	CASSGGIYEQYF
TRBD2	-	TRBJ2-7	TRBV5-1	TGTGCCAGCAGCTTTACTAGCGGGAGTGAGGAGCAGTACTTC	CASSFTSGSEEQYF
TRBD2	once	TRBJ2-1	TRBV2	TGTGCCAGCAGCGCCGGGACTAGCGCGTACAATGAGCAGTTCTTC	CASSAGTSAYNEQFF
-	many	TRBJ1-5	TRBV9	TGTGCCAGCAGCTCCACAGGGCACAATCAGCCCCAGCATTTT	CASSSTGHNQPQHF
-	few	TRBJ1-5	TRBV6-5	TGTGCCAGCGGTACAGCTGGTCAGCCCCAGCATTTT	CASGTAGQPQHF
-	many	TRBJ2-5	TRBV7-2	TGTGCCAGCAGCTTAGCTAACGGTCAAGAGACCCAGTACTTC	CASSLANGQETQYF
-	few	TRBJ2-7	TRBV7-6	TGTGCCAGCAGCGGGATCGCAGCCGAGCAGTACTTC	CASSGIAAEQYF
TRBD1	many	TRBJ2-7	TRBV7-9	TGTGCCAGCGAGGGGACAGCCTACGAGCAGTACTTC	CASEGTAYEQYF
TRBD1	many	TRBJ1-1	TRBV10-2	TGCGCCAGCAGGACAGGGGGCGCGAACACTGAAGCTTTCTTT	CASRTGGANTEAFF